The 3 T cell receptor beta chains below come from one sample, sequenced in a study of CD8 T cells in Susac syndrome (dated by TCRdb to the late 2010s). The library relied on the immunoSEQ multiplex PCR assay. RNA was extracted with the RNeasy kit and about 0.5 to 1 ug was reverse transcribed using random hexamers. TCRdb ran its own pipeline on the public reads, namely fastp trimming at Q25 and MiXCR clone calling, and kept in-frame beta chains. Rows are unified per CDR3 protein, each entry keeping the most common DNA and genes. For this sample there are around 200,000 distinct CDR3 sequences; 85% to 95% appear just once. The ten largest clones capture 0.08% to 0.11% of the sample. Sequencing was carried out using CD4+ T cells from PBMCs. The receptors here all came from a human donor in good health.

The V gene is TRBV30, the J gene TRBJ1-5; D not certain. The V gene's germline CDR1 is GTSNPN and CDR2 SVGIG (reference sequence). Trimming cost V 2 bases and J 4 bases, with 9 bases left between them. This CDR3 contains 13 residues. The CDR3: CAWSRGKNQPQHF. DNA for the CDR3: TGTGCCTGGAGTAGAGGAAAGAATCAGCCCCAGCATTTT.

This chain joins TRBV2 and TRBJ2-1; no definite D call. Germline CDR1 reads SNHLY; CDR2 reads FYNNEI. This CDR3 is 13 amino acids long. Between the trimmed V and J ends, which lost 7 bases and 4 bases, there was a span of 11 bases. The CDR3 nucleotides are TGTGCCAGCATTTTGAGTGAGTACAATGAGCAGTTCTTC. This sequence encodes CASILSEYNEQFF.

The rearrangement links TRBV5-1 to TRBJ2-7; D is perhaps TRBD2 (5 bases). The CDR3 is made up of 12 amino acids. The germline V gene has CDR1 SGHRS and CDR2 YFSETQ. V gave up 4 bases and J gave up 4 bases, with 9 bases separating them. This chain's CDR3 is CASSGSLYEQYF. CDR3 nucleotide sequence: TGCGCCAGCAGCGGGAGTTTATACGAGCAGTACTTC.